This T cell receptor (beta chain) was retrieved from a study of control samples from healthy donors and cancer patients. This CDR3 is built from 14 residues. The ends were cut back, 5 bases at V and 1 base at J, with 9 bases in the middle. CDR1 is SGHVS, CDR2 FQNEAQ, per germline. The table came from immunoSEQ multiplex PCR; TCRdb's copy has only in-frame clones and leaves some out. The sample has some 130,000 clones, more than 85% seen once. The chain joins TRBV7-8 to TRBJ1-3; D remains unclear. The clonotype was recovered from a man in his fifties with head and neck cancer. Sequenced sample: PBMCs. This CDR3 is CASSEYASGNTIYF. Written as DNA, the CDR3 is TGTGCCAGCAGCGAATATGCTTCTGGAAACACCATATATTTT. Filled out from reference TRBV7-8 and TRBJ1-3, the complete variable domain reads GAGVSQSPRYKVAKRGQDVALRCDPISGHVSLFWYQQALGQGPEFLTYFQNEAQLDKSGLPSDRFFAERPEGSVSTLKIQRTQQEDSAVYLCASSEYASGNTIYFGEGSWLTVV.